This paragraph reports one TCR beta chain. Its antigen remains unknown. Germline values: CDR1 SGDLS, CDR2 YYNGEE. V trimming: 0 bases; J trimming: 9 bases; junction bases outside the gene matches: 2. The CDR3 length is 14 residues. This entry comes from a study of regulatory T cells in long-lasting Graves disease. Stated time point: persistent/refractory GD, antithyroid drugs over 5 years with positive TRAb. PBMCs were the source of the RNA used for TCR sequencing. Study-level findings and limits: Relative to new patients (around 1,000), persistent patients exhibited greater sharing of public clonotypes (approximately 3,000).

The authors built TCR beta libraries using iRepertoire HTBI primers and Arm-PCR of CDR3 regions. Each CDR3 protein is one row after TCRdb ran MiXCR on the multiplex PCR reads. The sample has about 460,000 distinct CDR3 sequences; around a fifth are singletons. The chain uses TRBV9 and TRBJ1-6; TRBD1 matches at 8 bases. The sequencing used peripheral blood mononuclear cells (PBMCs), collected when the disease was refractory, from a patient treated with antithyroid drugs. This receptor was identified in a female donor with Graves disease. In DNA, the CDR3 is TGTGCCAGCAGCGTAGACCAGGGGGCTTCACCCCTCCACTTT. It yields the protein CASSVDQGASPLHF.